A single sample is the source of the 21 T cell receptor beta chains below, sequenced in a study of blood T cells in healthy people across ages. The use of a sample-barcoded 5' primer and a J-beta primer mix characterized a second PCR of about 7 to 12 cycles. TCRdb recomputed calls from the 5' RACE reads with MiXCR, one row per CDR3 protein. This table holds hundreds of thousands of distinct CDR3 sequences, around half found once. The sequencing input was blood. Receptor source: an older woman in good health.

On this clonotype: At one end, the junction sequence differs from germline, possibly due to a read error. The chain carries TRBV2 and TRBJ2-7; no clear D gene. The tail of the sequence fits TRBJ2-5 better, so the J call may be wrong. Germline assignment: CDR1 SNHLY and CDR2 FYNNEI. This CDR3 is 12 amino acids long. CDR3 sequence (DNA): TGTGCCAGCGCGCGGTGGCAAGGGACCCAGTACTTC. Translating it yields CASARWQGTQYF.

V is TRBV5-4 and J is TRBJ2-1; D unresolved. The CDR3 runs to 14 residues. The germline V and J ends were trimmed by 1 base and 5 bases, with 10 bases remaining between them. The germline V gene has CDR1 SGHNT and CDR2 YYREEE (reference sequence). This CDR3 is CASSLLGRNNEQFF. CDR3 nucleotide sequence: TGTGCCAGCAGCTTGTTGGGCAGAAACAATGAGCAGTTCTTC.

This chain uses TRBV14 with TRBJ1-2; 12 positions agree with TRBD1. In germline, CDR1 is SGHDN, CDR2 FVKESK. V trimming: 0 bases; J trimming: 6 bases; junction bases outside the gene matches: 8. The CDR3 totals 17 residues. The CDR3 spells CASSQEGTGGAEDGYTF. The CDR3 DNA follows: TGTGCCAGCAGCCAAGAGGGGACAGGGGGCGCGGAGGATGGCTACACCTTC.

This sequence joins TRBV20-1 and TRBJ1-2, with D uncertain. CDR3 length equals 12 residues. V lost 3 bases and J lost 8, with 13 bases in between. The germline gives CDR1 DFQATT, CDR2 SNEGSKA (reference sequence). The CDR3 DNA reads TGCAGTGCTAGGAGCACGATAGGCGGCTACACCTTC. Residues: CSARSTIGGYTF.

This clonotype showed up just a few times. The rearrangement joins TRBV6-5 to TRBJ2-3; no clear D. The V and J ends lost 5 bases and 6 bases respectively, with 6 bases between them. This CDR3 has 11 residues. Germline loops: CDR1 MNHEY, CDR2 SVGAGI. For the CDR3, the DNA is TGTGCCAGCAGTATTTCTGATACGCAGTATTTT. This translates into CASSISDTQYF.

This sequence joins TRBV7-2 and TRBJ2-7, with 8 bases identical to TRBD1. CDR1 and CDR2 from the germline V gene are SGHTA and FQGNSA. The trim removed 1 base at V and 2 bases at J, leaving 4 bases unmatched. The CDR3 totals 15 residues. CDR3 in amino acids: CASSLEGQETYEQYF. The CDR3 DNA reads TGTGCCAGCAGCTTAGAGGGACAGGAGACCTACGAGCAGTACTTC.

This clonotype came up many times. The chain combines TRBV7-9 with TRBJ2-1; TRBD1 is a possible D gene (6 bases). The V gene's germline CDR1 is SEHNR and CDR2 FQNEAQ (reference sequence). The CDR3 consists of 14 residues. V lost 2 bases, J lost 4 bases, and 9 bases lay in between. The CDR3, as DNA: TGTGCCAGCAGCTTACAGGGGCTTTACAATGAGCAGTTCTTC. Protein: CASSLQGLYNEQFF. Full variable domain (outside the CDR3, taken from reference TRBV7-9 and TRBJ2-1): DTGVSQNPRHKITKRGQNVTFRCDPISEHNRLYWYRQTLGQGPEFLTYFQNEAQLEKSRLLSDRFSAERPKGSFSTLEIQRTEQGDSAMYLCASSLQGLYNEQFFGPGTRLTVL.

The rearrangement uses TRBV15 and TRBJ2-7, with 10 bases lining up with TRBD2. Germline-derived CDR1 and CDR2 are LNHNV and YYDKDF (reference sequence). CDR3 size: 14 residues. V lost 5 bases, J lost 6 bases, and 7 bases stayed unmatched. The CDR3 sequence: CATSGAGGFSEQYF. CDR3 nucleotide sequence: TGTGCCACCAGCGGAGCGGGAGGGTTTTCCGAGCAGTACTTC.

This chain joins TRBV30 and TRBJ1-2, with TRBD1 as a possible D gene (5 bases). CDR1 and CDR2 (germline): GTSNPN, SVGIG (reference sequence). CDR3 length equals 15 residues. V lost 3 bases and J 7 bases, leaving 21 bases between the germline ends. CDR3 in amino acids: CAWSASRTRVSGYTF. As DNA, the CDR3 is TGTGCCTGGAGCGCGTCCCGAACCAGGGTTTCTGGCTACACCTTC.

This clonotype was seen a handful of times. The chain links TRBV6-5 to TRBJ2-7, with D possibly TRBD1 on 6 matching bases. With 0 bases removed from V and 2 bases from J, the gap between germline ends came to 17 bases. The length of the CDR3 is 17 residues. The germline V gene encodes CDR1 MNHEY and CDR2 SVGAGI. CDR3 sequence (DNA): TGTGCCAGCAGTTACTCGACCGGGGCAGGGGCGACCTACGAGCAGTACTTC. It encodes CASSYSTGAGATYEQYF.

This clonotype was counted only a few times. The chain recombines TRBV4-3 with TRBJ2-1; 10 bases are shared with TRBD2. The CDR3 is 23 amino acids. Looked up from germline, CDR1 is LGHNA and CDR2 is YSLEER. The ends lost 0 bases at V and 0 bases at J; junction bases unmatched: 20. CDR3 residues: CASSQERSLSGRINPSSYNEQFF. In DNA form, the CDR3 reads TGCGCCAGCAGCCAAGAGAGGTCCCTTAGCGGGAGGATCAATCCTAGCTCCTACAATGAGCAGTTCTTC.

The gene calls are TRBV9 and TRBJ1-4, with D perhaps matching TRBD1 (5 bases). Germline loops: CDR1 SGDLS, CDR2 YYNGEE. This CDR3 is 15 amino acids long. The germline V and J ends were trimmed by 5 bases and 3 bases, with 14 bases remaining between them. CDR3 nucleotide sequence: TGTGCCAGCAGTGCGGGGGGGAGATCTAATGAAAAACTGTTTTTT. It yields the protein CASSAGGRSNEKLFF. Using reference TRBV9 and TRBJ1-4 for the parts outside the CDR3, the full variable domain is DSGVTQTPKHLITATGQRVTLRCSPRSGDLSVYWYQQSLDQGLQFLIQYYNGEERAKGNILERFSAQQFPDLHSELNLSSLELGDSALYFCASSAGGRSNEKLFFGSGTQLSVL.

This clonotype was counted a few times. This sequence joins TRBV24-1 and TRBJ2-5, with 10 bases that match TRBD1. After removal of 0 bases from V and 4 bases from J, the junction contained 13 bases not matched to a gene. Germline CDR1 is KGHDR and CDR2 is SFDVKD. This CDR3 contains 19 residues. CDR3 bases: TGTGCCACCAGTGATTTGCGGGACCCGGGACAGGGGACTGGAGAGACCCAGTACTTC. Its protein is CATSDLRDPGQGTGETQYF.

Remarks on this clonotype: Relative to the germline gene, one junction end is altered; a read error may explain this. This chain links TRBV5-1 with TRBJ2-7; 12 bases fit TRBD2. This CDR3 contains 18 residues. The germline V gene has CDR1 SGHRS and CDR2 YFSETQ. The CDR3 is CASSWWSRLAGVSDEQYF. For the CDR3, the DNA is TGCGCCAGCAGCTGGTGGTCCCGACTAGCGGGAGTCTCCGACGAGCAGTACTTC.

Remarks on this clonotype: Germline is not matched at one junction end, which may reflect a read error. V gene TRBV5-1 combines with J gene TRBJ2-7; TRBD1 matches 9 bases. Germline CDR1 and CDR2: SGHRS and YFSETQ. The length of the CDR3 is 14 residues. In DNA form, the CDR3 reads TGCGCCGGCAGCTTGGCAGGACAGGGGTCCGAGCAGTACTTC. Translated, it gives CAGSLAGQGSEQYF.

This chain uses TRBV10-3 with TRBJ2-6; TRBD1 might be the D (5 bases). Trimming left V 7 bases short and J 2 bases short, with 15 bases between. Germline V gene lookup returns CDR1 ENHRY and CDR2 SYGVKD. The CDR3 extends over 16 amino acids. The CDR3, as DNA: TGTGCCATCACTTCGACAGAAGCTGCTGGGGCCAACGTCCTGACTTTC. This translates into CAITSTEAAGANVLTF.

The rearrangement joins TRBV5-1 to TRBJ2-7; maybe TRBD2 (5 bases). The CDR3 length is 12 residues. The V end was cut by 6 bases, the J end by 6 bases, with 13 bases between. From germline, CDR1 is SGHRS and CDR2 YFSETQ. CDR3 coding DNA: TGCGCCAGCACGGTCGGAGGTGGCGAGCAGTACTTC. Residues: CASTVGGGEQYF.

The genes are TRBV15 and TRBJ2-1; D remains unclear. V lost 1 base to trimming and J lost 8 bases, with 6 bases between them. The CDR3 is 12 residues long. Germline CDR1 is LNHNV and CDR2 is YYDKDF (reference sequence). CDR3 bases: TGTGCCACCAGCAGAGGATGGGATGAGCAGTTCTTC. This gives the protein CATSRGWDEQFF.

The chain carries TRBV7-2 and TRBJ2-4, with D perhaps matching TRBD1 or TRBD2 (6 bases each). The DNA matches TRBJ2-5 better at its end, which makes the J call doubtful. CDR3 length: 16 residues. Germline CDR1 SGHTA, CDR2 FQGNSA. This CDR3 reads CASSLGQPGAQETQYF. As DNA, the CDR3 is TGTGCCAGCAGCTTAGGACAGCCGGGGGCCCAAGAGACCCAGTACTTC.

The V gene is TRBV27, the J gene TRBJ2-7; D remains ambiguous. This CDR3 is built from 14 residues. V gave up 2 bases and J gave up 3 bases, with 11 bases separating them. CDR1 and CDR2 from the germline V gene are MNHEY and SMNVEV (reference sequence). Written as DNA, the CDR3 is TGTGCCAGCAGTTTAGGCCGCGCCGGCTACGAGCAGTACTTC. Protein product: CASSLGRAGYEQYF.

In this sample, this clonotype turned up a few times. V usage is TRBV4-1 and J usage is TRBJ2-7, with D maybe TRBD1 (6 bases). The CDR3 spans 16 residues. Looked up from germline, CDR1 is MGHRA and CDR2 is YSYEKL. Trimming pared 2 bases from V and 6 bases from J, leaving 20 bases between. CDR3 nucleotides: TGCGCCAGCAGCCAACGCCCAGGGGCAGGGTACGGCGAGCAGTACTTC. Translation: CASSQRPGAGYGEQYF.